Below are 8 T cell receptor beta chains sequenced from a single sample in a study of cytomegalovirus exposure and HLA in healthy donors. The primer mix had 60 Vbeta and 13 Jbeta primers. The method was immunoSEQ multiplex PCR; TCRdb's version includes in-frame clones alone and lacks a portion of them. The sample yields under 200,000 clones, roughly 75% seen once. The sequencing sample was made of PBMCs. The receptors here all came from a female donor in good health and CMV-seronegative.

This chain links TRBV4-3 with TRBJ1-2, with a weak D call TRBD1 (5 bases). The V gene lost 4 bases and the J gene lost 5 bases, with 17 bases spanning the gap. The CDR3 has 15 amino acids. Germline CDR1 and CDR2: LGHNA and YSLEER. In nucleotides, the CDR3 is TGCGCCAGCAGCCGGGGCCTTTGGGCCAGGTATGGCTACACCTTC. Residues: CASSRGLWARYGYTF.

This clone was seen a few times. The chain is built from TRBV28 and TRBJ1-5; 10 bases line up with TRBD1. The CDR3 loop spans 17 amino acids. The trim removed 4 bases at V and 1 base at J, leaving 7 bases unmatched. Per germline, CDR1 MDHEN and CDR2 SYDVKM. CDR3 coding DNA: TGTGCCAGCAGTTCCCGGACAGGGGGTTGGAGCAATCAGCCCCAGCATTTT. It specifies CASSSRTGGWSNQPQHF.

The V gene is TRBV9, the J gene TRBJ1-2, with 12 bases that match TRBD1. This CDR3 comprises 15 residues. V lost 4 bases, J lost 8 bases, and 9 bases stayed unmatched. Germline CDR1 reads SGDLS; CDR2 reads YYNGEE. The CDR3 loop reads CASSPPGQGARGYTF. The DNA of the CDR3 is TGTGCCAGCAGCCCGCCGGGACAGGGGGCGCGAGGCTACACCTTC. Combining the CDR3 with reference TRBV9 and TRBJ1-2 gives the whole variable domain DSGVTQTPKHLITATGQRVTLRCSPRSGDLSVYWYQQSLDQGLQFLIQYYNGEERAKGNILERFSAQQFPDLHSELNLSSLELGDSALYFCASSPPGQGARGYTFGSGTRLTVV.

The chain links TRBV7-9 to TRBJ2-7, with 13 bases matching TRBD2. The V segment lost 6 bases and the J segment 4 bases; nucleotides outside the gene matches: 6. In germline, CDR1 is SEHNR, CDR2 FQNEAQ (reference sequence). The CDR3 loop spans 15 amino acids. CDR3 in amino acids: CASRPGTSGDYEQYF. The CDR3 coding sequence is TGTGCCAGCAGGCCCGGGACTAGCGGGGATTACGAGCAGTACTTC. The whole variable domain, filled in from reference TRBV7-9 and TRBJ2-7, reads DTGVSQNPRHKITKRGQNVTFRCDPISEHNRLYWYRQTLGQGPEFLTYFQNEAQLEKSRLLSDRFSAERPKGSFSTLEIQRTEQGDSAMYLCASRPGTSGDYEQYFGPGTRLTVT.

A single count supports this clone. The CDR3 spells CAWSVQVDYEQYF. CDR3 coding DNA: TGTGCCTGGAGTGTACAGGTTGACTACGAGCAGTACTTC. The J gene is TRBJ2-7, the V gene TRBV30, with D possibly being TRBD1 (5 bases). Trimming shortened V by 0 bases and J by 3 bases, and 9 bases separated the two germline ends. Germline lookup yields CDR1 GTSNPN and CDR2 SVGIG (reference sequence). This CDR3 region has 13 residues.

This chain uses TRBV30 with TRBJ1-2; possible D gene TRBD1, 5 bases. This CDR3 comprises 12 residues. Germline V gene data show CDR1 as GTSNPN and CDR2 as SVGIG (reference sequence). The V and J ends lost 3 bases and 2 bases respectively, with 7 bases between them. The CDR3 here is CAWSRVNYGYTF. CDR3 nucleotide sequence: TGTGCCTGGAGCAGGGTCAACTATGGCTACACCTTC.

A few counts support this clone. This rearrangement joins TRBV6-1 to TRBJ1-1, with a possible D match to TRBD1 (5 bases). This CDR3 comprises 15 residues. The germline V and J ends were trimmed by 2 bases and 3 bases, with 13 bases remaining between them. CDR1 and CDR2 (germline): MNHNS, SASEGT. The CDR3 DNA reads as TGTGCCAGCAGTGAAAACGGAGACAGTTACACTGAAGCTTTCTTT. Amino acid sequence: CASSENGDSYTEAFF.

This chain uses TRBV9 with TRBJ2-1, with 16 positions matching TRBD2. The CDR3 spans 17 residues. Germline-derived CDR1 and CDR2 are SGDLS and YYNGEE. V lost 4 bases, J lost 3 bases, and 4 bases stayed unmatched. Here the CDR3 reads CASSPGTSGGVYNEQFF. CDR3 nucleotide sequence: TGTGCCAGCAGCCCTGGGACTAGCGGGGGGGTCTACAATGAGCAGTTCTTC.